The 25 T cell receptor beta chains in this list originate from one sample, sequenced in a study of blood T cell repertoires in COVID-19. Sequenced by immunoSEQ multiplex PCR; TCRdb stores in-frame clones only, minus some. In the table there are 400,000 or so clones, 88% of which are singletons. Sequencing used PBMCs or T cells enriched from blood (not recorded which). The receptors were sampled from a woman aged 40 to 50 with acute COVID-19.

The chain carries TRBV4-1 and TRBJ2-1, with 9 positions matching TRBD2. The CDR3 loop spans 15 amino acids. J lost 6 bases, V lost 6 bases, and 9 bases had no gene match. Germline V CDR1 and CDR2: MGHRA, YSYEKL. The CDR3 coding sequence is TGCGCCAGCAGTCAGACCGGCGGGGGGGCCAATGAGCAGTTCTTC. Amino acid sequence: CASSQTGGGANEQFF.

Written as DNA, the CDR3 is TGTGCCAGTAGTAACAGGGTGGTTGTAACAGATACGCAGTATTTT. Protein: CASSNRVVVTDTQYF. The chain joins TRBV19 to TRBJ2-3, with a possible D match to TRBD1 (6 bases). CDR3 size: 15 residues. Germline-derived CDR1 and CDR2 are LNHDA and SQIVND (reference sequence). V lost 4 bases and J lost 3, with 14 bases in between.

The chain is built from TRBV5-1 and TRBJ2-2; perhaps TRBD2 as D (7 bases). V gave up 4 bases and J gave up 4 bases, with 11 bases separating them. This CDR3 is built from 14 residues. Germline loops: CDR1 SGHRS, CDR2 YFSETQ. CDR3 loop: CASSPGGPTGELFF. As DNA, the CDR3 is TGCGCCAGCAGCCCGGGGGGCCCCACCGGGGAGCTGTTTTTT.

The chain employs TRBV3-1 (or the pseudogene TRBV3-2) and TRBJ2-3; D remains unclear. The CDR3 sequence is 13 residues long. Germline CDR1 and CDR2: LGHDT and YNNKEL (reference sequence). V was shortened by 1 base and J by 3 bases, with 5 bases between the two germline ends. The CDR3 here is CASSQVETDTQYF. CDR3 DNA: TGTGCCAGCAGCCAAGTGGAGACAGATACGCAGTATTTT.

This chain connects TRBV7-9 to TRBJ2-1; 10 positions match TRBD2. This CDR3 is 16 amino acids long. After removal of 4 bases from V and 4 bases from J, the junction contained 7 bases not matched to a gene. Germline V gene sequence: CDR1 SEHNR, CDR2 FQNEAQ (reference sequence). The CDR3 is CASSSALAGLYNEQFF. The CDR3 coding sequence is TGTGCCAGCAGCTCAGCACTAGCGGGGCTATACAATGAGCAGTTCTTC.

This sequence joins TRBV19 and TRBJ1-2; 9 positions agree with TRBD1. Germline V lookup: CDR1 LNHDA, CDR2 SQIVND (reference sequence). This CDR3 has 14 residues. J was trimmed by 8 bases and V by 5 bases; bases with no gene match: 9. The CDR3 loop reads CASSPSGQGRGYTF. CDR3 nucleotide sequence: TGTGCCAGTAGTCCTTCGGGACAGGGCAGGGGCTACACCTTC.

The V gene is TRBV5-4, the J gene TRBJ2-6, with D maybe TRBD1 (6 bases). The germline gives CDR1 SGHNT, CDR2 YYREEE (reference sequence). Trimming cost V 3 bases and J 1 base, with 11 bases left between them. This CDR3 is built from 16 residues. The CDR3 is CASSSSQGSGANVLTF. DNA of the CDR3: TGTGCCAGCAGCTCATCGCAGGGGTCTGGGGCCAACGTCCTGACTTTC.

This clone was recorded once. This sequence joins TRBV3-1 (or the pseudogene TRBV3-2) and TRBJ1-3, with a possible D match to TRBD1 (5 bases). Germline CDR1 LGHDT, CDR2 YNNKEL (reference sequence). V was trimmed by 0 bases and J by 1 base, leaving 16 bases between them. The CDR3 length is 18 residues. CDR3 sequence (DNA): TGTGCCAGCAGCCAAGATCGCCAGGGCTGGCTATCTGGAAACACCATATATTTT. It yields the protein CASSQDRQGWLSGNTIYF.

V is TRBV24-1 and J is TRBJ1-2; no clear D. Germline V gene lookup returns CDR1 KGHDR and CDR2 SFDVKD. This CDR3 comprises 15 residues. Trimming pared 6 bases from V and 5 bases from J, leaving 18 bases between. Written as DNA, the CDR3 is TGTGCCACCAGTCTCCCCGGAGTCTCAATGTATGGCTACACCTTC. Translation: CATSLPGVSMYGYTF.

The chain couples TRBV5-1 to TRBJ1-4, with D tentatively TRBD1 (6 bases). Germline CDR1 and CDR2: SGHRS and YFSETQ. V lost 0 bases to trimming and J lost 5 bases, with 14 bases between them. This CDR3 region has 16 residues. The CDR3 here is CASSLAGAALNEKLFF. The CDR3 bases are TGCGCCAGCAGCTTGGCAGGGGCCGCCTTAAATGAAAAACTGTTTTTT.

The CDR3 spells CASSKSGGRTDTQYF. The CDR3 nucleotides are TGTGCCAGTAGTAAGAGCGGGGGTCGAACAGATACGCAGTATTTT. The rearrangement joins TRBV19 to TRBJ2-3; TRBD2 matches at 8 bases. Germline CDR1 and CDR2: LNHDA and SQIVND (reference sequence). The CDR3 is made up of 15 amino acids. J gave up 3 bases and V 4 bases, and 6 bases lay outside the gene matches.

J is TRBJ1-3 and V is TRBV5-1, with TRBD1 matching 9 bases. The V gene end was trimmed by 0 bases and the J gene end by 6 bases; junction bases not matched to a gene: 4. This CDR3 has 15 amino acids. Germline assignment: CDR1 SGHRS and CDR2 YFSETQ. The CDR3 region has the DNA TGCGCCAGCAGCTTGGCAGTACAGGGGGCAAACACCATATATTTT. It yields the protein CASSLAVQGANTIYF.

A few counts support this clone. The chain carries TRBV5-1 and TRBJ1-1, with 9 bases matching TRBD1. Per the germline V gene, CDR1 is SGHRS and CDR2 is YFSETQ. The length of the CDR3 is 17 residues. The junction had 6 bases not matched to a gene; V was cut back by 0 bases and J by 0 bases. The CDR3 sequence: CASSLAGTGTMNTEAFF. The CDR3 bases are TGCGCCAGCAGCTTGGCCGGGACAGGGACCATGAACACTGAAGCTTTCTTT.

The chain is built from TRBV7-8 and TRBJ2-2; the D gene is possibly TRBD2 (5 bases). Germline loops: CDR1 SGHVS, CDR2 FQNEAQ. V was trimmed by 4 bases and J by 1 base, leaving 13 bases between them. The CDR3 consists of 16 residues. The CDR3 DNA is TGTGCCAGCAGCTCCCGGACTGGCCTGAACACCGGGGAGCTGTTTTTT. It translates to CASSSRTGLNTGELFF.

The chain couples TRBV7-8 to TRBJ1-2; tentatively, D is TRBD1 (6 bases). CDR1 is SGHVS, CDR2 FQNEAQ, per germline. Trimming pared 5 bases from V and 2 bases from J, leaving 9 bases between. This CDR3 is 13 amino acids long. CDR3 loop: CASSLQGNYGYTF. CDR3 in DNA: TGTGCCAGCAGCCTACAGGGAAACTATGGCTACACCTTC.

This sequence joins TRBV12-5 and TRBJ2-1, with 16 bases lining up with TRBD2. The CDR3 length is 17 residues. Germline V gene sequence: CDR1 LGHNT, CDR2 FRNRAP. Unmatched junction bases numbered 7, after V lost 3 bases and J lost 8 bases. The CDR3 DNA sequence: TGTGCTAGTGGTTTCGGGACTAGCGGGGGGGCTGGGGATGAGCAGTTCTTC. Protein product: CASGFGTSGGAGDEQFF.

The CDR3 reads CASSRDSVGNTIYF. CDR3 DNA sequence: TGTGCCAGCAGTAGAGACAGTGTTGGAAACACCATATATTTT. V gene TRBV6-5 combines with J gene TRBJ1-3; D is perhaps TRBD1 (5 bases). The CDR3 totals 14 residues. In germline, CDR1 is MNHEY, CDR2 SVGAGI. Trimming took 5 bases from V and 3 from J, leaving 11 bases between them.

CDR3 in amino acids: CASSLAPTGGRTEAFF. The CDR3 DNA sequence: TGCGCCAGCAGCTTGGCACCGACAGGGGGCCGAACTGAAGCTTTCTTT. The chain has TRBV5-1 and TRBJ1-1; TRBD1 matches at 10 bases. This CDR3 has 16 residues. The ends lost 0 bases at V and 5 bases at J; junction bases unmatched: 7. Germline V CDR1 and CDR2: SGHRS, YFSETQ.

The chain combines TRBV5-1 with TRBJ2-2; the D gene is possibly TRBD2 (6 bases). The V gene lost 4 bases and the J gene lost 0 bases, with 16 bases spanning the gap. CDR1 SGHRS and CDR2 YFSETQ come from the germline V gene. This CDR3 is built from 17 residues. The chain's CDR3 is CASSRTMGGSNTGELFF. The CDR3 nucleotides read TGCGCCAGCAGCCGGACGATGGGGGGTTCGAACACCGGGGAGCTGTTTTTT.

The chain uses TRBV3-1 (or the pseudogene TRBV3-2) and TRBJ2-2; D is possibly TRBD2 (6 bases). Trimming took off 1 base at V and 5 bases at J, with 17 bases between the two ends. The CDR3 sequence is 17 residues long. Germline values: CDR1 LGHDT, CDR2 YNNKEL (reference sequence). CDR3 DNA: TGTGCCAGCAGCCAAGGGACGGGACTGAGGCATACCGGGGAGCTGTTTTTT. This codes for CASSQGTGLRHTGELFF.

The chain joins TRBV7-2 to TRBJ2-2; the D is unclear. Trimming stripped 4 bases from V and 4 bases from J, with 4 bases between. In germline, CDR1 is SGHTA, CDR2 FQGNSA. The CDR3 runs 12 residues. CDR3 in DNA: TGTGCCAGCAGCTCCTCCACCGGGGAGCTGTTTTTT. This codes for CASSSSTGELFF.

The chain employs TRBV7-6 and TRBJ1-1; possible D gene TRBD1, 6 bases. The CDR3 is 15 residues long. V was shortened by 5 bases and J by 1 base, with 14 bases between the two germline ends. From germline, CDR1 is SGHVS and CDR2 FNYEAQ. CDR3 DNA sequence: TGTGCCAGCAGCCCCTCAGGGACATCGAACACTGAAGCTTTCTTT. Translating gives CASSPSGTSNTEAFF.

This rearrangement joins TRBV19 to TRBJ2-7, with D perhaps matching TRBD2 (6 bases). Germline V gene data show CDR1 as LNHDA and CDR2 as SQIVND (reference sequence). This CDR3 has 18 amino acids. V lost 3 bases, J lost 2 bases, and 23 bases lay in between. The CDR3 reads CASSISPGGPTLAYEQYF. CDR3 DNA sequence: TGTGCCAGTAGTATCAGTCCCGGAGGGCCCACTCTCGCCTACGAGCAGTACTTC.

V gene TRBV6-1 combines with J gene TRBJ1-5; no firm D call. The CDR3 is 14 residues long. Germline lookup yields CDR1 MNHNS and CDR2 SASEGT. V lost 2 bases and J lost 0, with 5 bases in between. CDR3 in amino acids: CASSEWHSNQPQHF. In DNA, the CDR3 is TGTGCCAGCAGTGAATGGCATAGCAATCAGCCCCAGCATTTT.

The chain employs TRBV3-1 (or the pseudogene TRBV3-2) and TRBJ2-5; D is perhaps TRBD1 (6 bases). Trimming stripped 3 bases from V and 6 bases from J, with 11 bases between. The germline CDR1 and CDR2 sequences are LGHDT and YNNKEL (reference sequence). This CDR3 comprises 13 residues. The CDR3 nucleotides read TGTGCCAGCAGCCAGATACAGGGTCAGACCCAGTACTTC. Amino acid sequence: CASSQIQGQTQYF.